These 5 T cell receptor beta chains share one sample of origin, sequenced in a study of pediatric ulcerative colitis. One to two pinch biopsies were taken from the rectum during colonoscopy. The assay was immunoSEQ multiplex PCR, and TCRdb's table has in-frame clones only and misses some. The sample has around 36,000 clones, about 81% seen once. The sequenced sample was gut tissue. The receptors shown here come from a boy younger than 18 with mild ulcerative colitis.

The chain recombines TRBV10-2 with TRBJ2-7; D is unresolved. Germline loops: CDR1 WSHSY, CDR2 SAAADI. Trimming pared 6 bases from V and 2 bases from J, leaving 17 bases between. The CDR3 loop spans 15 amino acids. Written as DNA, the CDR3 is TGCGCCAGCAGAGATACGGGCAACTTAGCCTACGAGCAGTACTTC. The encoded protein is CASRDTGNLAYEQYF.

This sequence joins TRBV9 and TRBJ2-3; TRBD2 is a possible D gene (6 bases). From germline, CDR1 is SGDLS and CDR2 YYNGEE. Trimming took 3 bases from V and 0 from J, leaving 11 bases between them. This CDR3 is 15 amino acids long. The CDR3 DNA reads TGTGCCAGCAGCGCCGTAGCGGCTAGCACAGATACGCAGTATTTT. It codes for CASSAVAASTDTQYF.

The gene calls are TRBV5-8 and TRBJ2-7; TRBD1 might be the D (6 bases). CDR1 SGHTS and CDR2 YDEGEE come from the germline V gene. The CDR3 extends over 15 amino acids. Trimming took off 4 bases at V and 1 base at J, with 15 bases between the two ends. CDR3 residues: CASSHVLQGSYEQYF. CDR3 nucleotide sequence: TGTGCCAGCAGCCACGTCTTGCAGGGGTCCTACGAGCAGTACTTC.

The chain is built from TRBV5-8 and TRBJ1-2; D call uncertain. Per the germline V gene, CDR1 is SGHTS and CDR2 is YDEGEE. V lost 6 bases and J lost 0, with 6 bases in between. The CDR3 has 12 residues. The CDR3 region is CASTKANYGYTF. The CDR3 DNA follows: TGTGCCAGCACGAAAGCTAACTATGGCTACACCTTC.

This chain uses TRBV5-6 with TRBJ1-2, with D perhaps TRBD1 (6 bases). Trimming cost V 6 bases and J 4 bases, with 13 bases left between them. The V gene's germline CDR1 is SGHDT and CDR2 YYEEEE. The CDR3 contains 13 residues. The chain's CDR3 is CASMIQGPYGYTF. The CDR3 coding sequence is TGTGCCAGCATGATACAGGGTCCCTATGGCTACACCTTC.